The next 30 T cell receptor beta chains were all read from a single sample in a study of cytomegalovirus exposure and HLA in healthy donors. Both 60 Vbeta primers and 13 Jbeta primers went into the PCR. The protocol was immunoSEQ multiplex PCR, while the TCRdb copy is restricted to in-frame clones and leaves out a portion. This table holds roughly 100,000 clones, less than 80% found once. The sample comprised PBMCs. The receptors were sampled from a man under 40 in good health and CMV-seronegative.

The chain recombines TRBV5-1 with TRBJ1-1; D might be TRBD1 (5 bases). The CDR3 totals 13 residues. The germline V gene encodes CDR1 SGHRS and CDR2 YFSETQ. Trimming stripped 4 bases from V and 6 bases from J, with 13 bases between. CDR3 in DNA: TGCGCCAGCAGCCTCTCCGGGGGGGCTGAAGCTTTCTTT. This encodes CASSLSGGAEAFF. Based on the CDR3 plus reference TRBV5-1 and TRBJ1-1, the full variable domain is KAGVTQTPRYLIKTRGQQVTLSCSPISGHRSVSWYQQTPGQGLQFLFEYFSETQRNKGNFPGRFSGRQFSNSRSEMNVSTLELGDSALYLCASSLSGGAEAFFGQGTRLTVV.

The chain joins TRBV29-1 to TRBJ1-3; TRBD1 aligns across 8 bases. The J segment lost 1 base and the V segment lost 6 bases, leaving 11 bases of the junction unmatched. Germline V gene lookup returns CDR1 SQVTM and CDR2 ANQGSEA. This CDR3 has 16 amino acids. DNA for the CDR3: TGCAGCGTCGCCTCGACAGGGGATAAGTCTGGAAACACCATATATTTT. Translating it yields CSVASTGDKSGNTIYF.

The V gene is TRBV5-1, the J gene TRBJ2-3; unclear D gene. Germline lookup yields CDR1 SGHRS and CDR2 YFSETQ. The V end lost 0 bases, the J end lost 1 base, and 9 bases lay between the germline ends. The CDR3 loop spans 15 amino acids. The CDR3 DNA follows: TGCGCCAGCAGCTTGGGTAATACGGGCACAGATACGCAGTATTTT. Protein: CASSLGNTGTDTQYF.

The J gene is TRBJ2-7, the V gene TRBV19, with 10 bases fitting TRBD1. Germline V lookup: CDR1 LNHDA, CDR2 SQIVND (reference sequence). The CDR3 totals 14 residues. V lost 9 bases and J lost 0; bases outside the gene matches: 5. In DNA, the CDR3 is TGTGCCAGCCAGACAGGGGGCGGCTCCTACGAGCAGTACTTC. Translating gives CASQTGGGSYEQYF.

The chain uses TRBV7-2 and TRBJ2-3; 10 nucleotides line up with TRBD2. J was trimmed by 5 bases and V by 2 bases; bases with no gene match: 4. Germline CDR1 reads SGHTA; CDR2 reads FQGNSA. The CDR3 covers 15 residues. The CDR3 loop is CASSLKVAGGDTQYF. The CDR3 nucleotides read TGTGCCAGCAGCTTAAAGGTAGCGGGGGGAGATACGCAGTATTTT.

Of note for this clone: A junction boundary mismatches the germline segment, possibly from a read error. The genes are TRBV7-2 and TRBJ1-2, with D unclear. The germline gives CDR1 SGHTA, CDR2 FQGNSA. The CDR3 spans 12 residues. CDR3 nucleotides: TGTGCCAGCAGCTTAGAAGCGGGGTTAAATAGATTC. Amino acids: CASSLEAGLNRF. The full variable domain, in which reference TRBV7-2 and TRBJ1-2 provide the parts outside the CDR3, is GAGVSQSPSNKVTEKGKDVELRCDPISGHTALYWYRQSLGQGLEFLIYFQGNSAPDKSGLPSDRFSAERTGGSVSTLTIQRTQQEDSAVYLCASSLEAGLNRFGSGTRLTVV.

The V gene is TRBV7-9, the J gene TRBJ1-2, with a weak D call TRBD1 (6 bases). The length of the CDR3 is 15 residues. Trimming removed 1 base at V and 1 base at J, with 10 bases between. Germline CDR1 is SEHNR and CDR2 is FQNEAQ (reference sequence). This chain's CDR3 is CASSLGSGDNYGYTF. The CDR3 DNA is TGTGCCAGCAGCTTAGGGTCAGGGGATAACTATGGCTACACCTTC.

The rearrangement joins TRBV18 to TRBJ2-7; D uncertain. This CDR3 has 16 residues. Germline-derived CDR1 and CDR2 are KGHSH and LQKENI. Trimming stripped 3 bases from V and 0 bases from J, with 15 bases between. The CDR3 reads CASSPQVLTSSYEQYF. As DNA, the CDR3 is TGTGCCAGCTCACCTCAGGTACTCACGAGCTCCTACGAGCAGTACTTC.

This chain uses TRBV19 with TRBJ1-2; 7 bases are shared with TRBD1. V trimming: 6 bases; J trimming: 6 bases; junction bases outside the gene matches: 16. The CDR3 length is 16 residues. Germline V CDR1 and CDR2: LNHDA, SQIVND (reference sequence). The CDR3 here is CASSPGQRTSLHGYTF. Here the CDR3 DNA reads TGTGCCAGTAGCCCGGGACAGCGAACGAGTCTTCATGGCTACACCTTC.

The chain carries TRBV4-1 and TRBJ2-7; 10 bases line up with TRBD1. The CDR3 has 16 amino acids. Trimming at V came to 3 bases and at J to 2 bases, leaving 7 bases not matched to a gene. Germline loops: CDR1 MGHRA, CDR2 YSYEKL. Here the CDR3 reads CASSHFRDRGAYEQYF. In DNA, the CDR3 is TGCGCCAGCAGCCATTTCCGGGACAGGGGTGCCTACGAGCAGTACTTC.

The chain combines TRBV28 with TRBJ1-1; 7 nucleotides agree with TRBD1. CDR1 is MDHEN and CDR2 is SYDVKM in the germline V gene. V trimming: 5 bases; J trimming: 8 bases; junction bases outside the gene matches: 11. The CDR3 length is 14 residues. CDR3 sequence (DNA): TGTGCCAGCAGTATTCAGACAGGGTCAAGGGAAGCTTTCTTT. It is translated as CASSIQTGSREAFF.

The chain uses TRBV15 and TRBJ1-5; D call uncertain. The germline V gene encodes CDR1 LNHNV and CDR2 YYDKDF (reference sequence). V lost 0 bases and J lost 6, with 9 bases in between. CDR3 length: 14 amino acids. The CDR3 reads CATSREPEGQPQHF. CDR3 bases: TGTGCCACCAGCAGAGAACCAGAGGGTCAGCCCCAGCATTTT.

This chain joins TRBV29-1 and TRBJ2-6, with D uncertain. Between the trimmed V and J ends, which lost 3 bases and 0 bases, there was a span of 6 bases. The CDR3 has 14 amino acids. Germline loops: CDR1 SQVTM, CDR2 ANQGSEA. CDR3: CSVDASSGANVLTF. In DNA, the CDR3 is TGCAGCGTTGACGCCAGCTCTGGGGCCAACGTCCTGACTTTC.

The rearrangement links TRBV5-1 to TRBJ1-1; no reliable D call. This CDR3 region has 13 residues. Germline CDR1 SGHRS, CDR2 YFSETQ. V lost 1 base and J lost 4, with 8 bases in between. The CDR3 bases are TGCGCCAGCAGCTTGACTGAGGGCACTGAAGCTTTCTTT. Translated: CASSLTEGTEAFF.

The J gene is TRBJ1-3, the V gene TRBV27; D is undetermined. Trimming removed 2 bases at V and 1 base at J, with 6 bases between. The CDR3 extends over 14 amino acids. Germline-derived CDR1 and CDR2 are MNHEY and SMNVEV (reference sequence). DNA of the CDR3: TGTGCCAGCAGTTTACGGGGTTCTGGAAACACCATATATTTT. It translates to CASSLRGSGNTIYF.

This chain connects TRBV27 to TRBJ2-7, with a tentative D call TRBD2 (6 bases). This CDR3 region has 14 residues. Germline lookup yields CDR1 MNHEY and CDR2 SMNVEV (reference sequence). V lost 4 bases, J lost 4 bases, and 14 bases lay in between. CDR3 sequence reads: CASSYTGSNYEQYF. DNA for the CDR3: TGTGCCAGCAGTTATACCGGGAGTAATTACGAGCAGTACTTC.

The genes are TRBV4-3 and TRBJ2-2, with D perhaps TRBD1 (5 bases). The CDR3 is 15 residues long. Germline V CDR1 and CDR2: LGHNA, YSLEER. Trimming removed 4 bases from V and 4 bases from J, with 13 bases in between. This chain's CDR3 is CASSRVGQTTGELFF. The CDR3 nucleotides read TGCGCCAGCAGCCGAGTGGGGCAGACCACCGGGGAGCTGTTTTTT.

The chain is built from TRBV5-1 and TRBJ1-6; 10 bases align to TRBD1. The CDR3 runs 15 residues. Germline CDR1 and CDR2: SGHRS and YFSETQ. V shed 3 bases and J 5 bases; nucleotides not matched to a gene: 2. The CDR3 region is CASSYGTGDNSPLHF. In nucleotides, the CDR3 is TGCGCCAGCAGCTACGGGACAGGGGATAATTCACCCCTCCACTTT. The complete variable domain, with remaining parts taken from reference TRBV5-1 and TRBJ1-6, reads KAGVTQTPRYLIKTRGQQVTLSCSPISGHRSVSWYQQTPGQGLQFLFEYFSETQRNKGNFPGRFSGRQFSNSRSEMNVSTLELGDSALYLCASSYGTGDNSPLHFGNGTRLTVT.

The chain joins TRBV7-9 to TRBJ1-5, with unresolved D. The CDR3 consists of 15 residues. In germline, CDR1 is SEHNR, CDR2 FQNEAQ (reference sequence). Trimming shortened V by 5 bases and J by 0 bases, and 11 bases separated the two germline ends. CDR3 bases: TGTGCCAGCAGCAGTCAGGCAAATAGCAATCAGCCCCAGCATTTT. Translation: CASSSQANSNQPQHF.

This clone was counted only a few times. The rearrangement links TRBV27 to TRBJ1-5, with 8 bases matching TRBD1. The CDR3 runs to 14 residues. Germline CDR1 is MNHEY and CDR2 is SMNVEV (reference sequence). V shed 6 bases, J shed 3 bases, and the junction held 4 bases outside the gene matches. In DNA form, the CDR3 reads TGTGCCAGCAGCCGGACAGGGTCCAATCAGCCCCAGCATTTT. Residues: CASSRTGSNQPQHF.

This chain uses TRBV7-8 with TRBJ2-7; 7 bases fit TRBD1. Germline loops: CDR1 SGHVS, CDR2 FQNEAQ. The CDR3 is made up of 14 amino acids. Unmatched junction bases numbered 6, after V lost 4 bases and J lost 3 bases. The CDR3 sequence is CASSSPGQFYEQYF. The CDR3, as DNA: TGTGCCAGCAGCTCGCCGGGACAGTTCTACGAGCAGTACTTC.

The rearrangement uses TRBV5-4 and TRBJ2-5, with 7 bases identical to TRBD1. CDR1 and CDR2 (germline): SGHNT, YYREEE (reference sequence). The CDR3 is 18 amino acids. J was trimmed by 5 bases and V by 4 bases; bases with no gene match: 20. The CDR3 loop is CASSVQLGGRTPIETQYF. Here the CDR3 DNA reads TGTGCCAGCAGCGTTCAGTTAGGGGGCCGAACTCCAATTGAGACCCAGTACTTC.

The chain recombines TRBV7-9 with TRBJ2-7; a possible D gene is TRBD2 (6 bases). Germline loops: CDR1 SEHNR, CDR2 FQNEAQ (reference sequence). V lost 2 bases to trimming and J lost 3 bases, with 8 bases between them. The length of the CDR3 is 13 residues. CDR3 nucleotides: TGTGCCAGCAGCTTACGGCGGGACTACGAGCAGTACTTC. This translates into CASSLRRDYEQYF.

J is TRBJ1-1 and V is TRBV9; a weak D match, TRBD1 (6 bases). This CDR3 is built from 14 residues. Germline V gene lookup returns CDR1 SGDLS and CDR2 YYNGEE. The V and J ends lost 4 bases and 2 bases respectively, with 12 bases between them. The CDR3: CASSPRQDNTEAFF. The CDR3 coding sequence is TGTGCCAGCAGCCCCCGACAGGACAACACTGAAGCTTTCTTT.

This clone was counted only a few times. The V and J genes are TRBV19 and TRBJ1-5; tentative D call: TRBD1 (6 bases). CDR1 is LNHDA, CDR2 SQIVND, per germline (reference sequence). V dropped 5 bases and J dropped 4 bases, with 15 bases sitting between them. This CDR3 comprises 15 residues. CDR3: CASSVNREANQPQHF. The CDR3 region has the DNA TGTGCCAGTAGTGTGAACAGGGAAGCGAATCAGCCCCAGCATTTT.

This chain uses TRBV7-9 with TRBJ2-5; 13 positions agree with TRBD2. The CDR3 runs to 18 residues. Germline values: CDR1 SEHNR, CDR2 FQNEAQ (reference sequence). With 6 bases clipped from V and 1 base from J, the junction kept 11 bases outside the gene matches. The CDR3 is CASRPSRTSGGVQETQYF. CDR3 DNA: TGTGCCAGCAGGCCATCCCGTACTAGCGGGGGGGTCCAAGAGACCCAGTACTTC.

The chain carries TRBV10-2 and TRBJ2-5, with D possibly matching TRBD1 (6 bases). Germline V gene sequence: CDR1 WSHSY, CDR2 SAAADI. V was cut by 5 bases and J by 5 bases, with 12 bases left in between. The CDR3 runs 13 residues. This CDR3 reads CASSYTRGETQYF. In DNA form, the CDR3 reads TGCGCCAGCAGTTACACTAGGGGGGAGACCCAGTACTTC.

The rearrangement links TRBV19 to TRBJ2-4, with TRBD1 identical over 7 bases. The CDR3 covers 15 residues. Unmatched junction bases numbered 5, after V lost 6 bases and J lost 0 bases. Germline V gene sequence: CDR1 LNHDA, CDR2 SQIVND (reference sequence). CDR3 loop: CASSPGTAAKNIQYF. Here the CDR3 DNA reads TGTGCCAGTAGCCCCGGGACAGCAGCCAAAAACATTCAGTACTTC.

This chain links TRBV7-9 with TRBJ2-7; 8 nucleotides line up with TRBD1. CDR3 length equals 17 residues. Germline values: CDR1 SEHNR, CDR2 FQNEAQ (reference sequence). V lost 2 bases and J lost 5; bases outside the gene matches: 14. The CDR3 sequence is CASSLRKIGSDRDEQYF. CDR3 in DNA: TGTGCCAGCAGCTTAAGAAAAATTGGGTCGGACAGGGACGAGCAGTACTTC.

The chain carries TRBV10-2 and TRBJ1-1, with 7 bases lining up with TRBD1. CDR1 is WSHSY and CDR2 is SAAADI in the germline V gene. Unmatched junction bases numbered 5, after V lost 6 bases and J lost 4 bases. This CDR3 region has 13 residues. CDR3: CASSDRAGTEAFF. DNA for the CDR3: TGCGCCAGCAGCGACAGGGCGGGCACTGAAGCTTTCTTT.